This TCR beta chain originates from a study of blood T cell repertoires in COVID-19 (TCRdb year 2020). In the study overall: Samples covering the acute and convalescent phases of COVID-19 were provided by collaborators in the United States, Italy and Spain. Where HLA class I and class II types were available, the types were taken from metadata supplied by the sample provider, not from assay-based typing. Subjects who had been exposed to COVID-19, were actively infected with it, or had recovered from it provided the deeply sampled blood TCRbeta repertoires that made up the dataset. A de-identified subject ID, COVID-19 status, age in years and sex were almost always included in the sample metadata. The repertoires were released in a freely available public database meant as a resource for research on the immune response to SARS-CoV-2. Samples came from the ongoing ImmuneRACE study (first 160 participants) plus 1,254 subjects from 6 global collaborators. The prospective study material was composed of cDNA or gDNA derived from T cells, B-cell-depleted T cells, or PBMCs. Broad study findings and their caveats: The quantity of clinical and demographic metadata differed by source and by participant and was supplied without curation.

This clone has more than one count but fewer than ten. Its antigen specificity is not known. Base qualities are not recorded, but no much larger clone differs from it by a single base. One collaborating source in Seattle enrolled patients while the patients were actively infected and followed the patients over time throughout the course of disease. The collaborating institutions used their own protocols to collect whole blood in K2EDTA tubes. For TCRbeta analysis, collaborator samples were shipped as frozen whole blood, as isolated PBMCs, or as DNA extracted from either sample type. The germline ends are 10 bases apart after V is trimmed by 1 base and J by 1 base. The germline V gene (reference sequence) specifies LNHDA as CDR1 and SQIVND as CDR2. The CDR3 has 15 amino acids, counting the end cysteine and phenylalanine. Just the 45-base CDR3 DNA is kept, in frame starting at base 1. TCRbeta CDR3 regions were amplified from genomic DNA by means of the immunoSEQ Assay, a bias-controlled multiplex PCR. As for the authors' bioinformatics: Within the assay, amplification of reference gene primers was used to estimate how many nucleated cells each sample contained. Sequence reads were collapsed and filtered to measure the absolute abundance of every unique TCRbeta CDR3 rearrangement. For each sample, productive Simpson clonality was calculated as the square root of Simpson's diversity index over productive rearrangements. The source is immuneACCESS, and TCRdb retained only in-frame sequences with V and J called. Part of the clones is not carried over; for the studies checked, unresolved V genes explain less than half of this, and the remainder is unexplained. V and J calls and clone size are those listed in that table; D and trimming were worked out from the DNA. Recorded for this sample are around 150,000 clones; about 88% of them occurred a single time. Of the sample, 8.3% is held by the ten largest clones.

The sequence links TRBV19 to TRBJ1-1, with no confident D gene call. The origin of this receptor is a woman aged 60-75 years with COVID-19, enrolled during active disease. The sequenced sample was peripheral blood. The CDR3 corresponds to CASSIAMGPNTEAFF. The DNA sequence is TGTGCCAGTAGTATAGCTATGGGCCCGAACACTGAAGCTTTCTTT.